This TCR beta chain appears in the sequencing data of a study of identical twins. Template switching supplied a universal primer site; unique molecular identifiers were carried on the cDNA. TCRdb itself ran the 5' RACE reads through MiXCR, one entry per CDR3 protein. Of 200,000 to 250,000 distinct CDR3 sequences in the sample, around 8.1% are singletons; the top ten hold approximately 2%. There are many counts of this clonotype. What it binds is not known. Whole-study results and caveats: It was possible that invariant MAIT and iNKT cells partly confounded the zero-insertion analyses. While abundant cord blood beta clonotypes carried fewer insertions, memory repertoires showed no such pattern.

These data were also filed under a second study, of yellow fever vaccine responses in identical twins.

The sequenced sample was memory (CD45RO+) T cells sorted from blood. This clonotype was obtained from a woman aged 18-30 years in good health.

The CDR3: CASSLRSTGPVTDTQYF. The CDR3 DNA reads as TGTGCCAGCAGCTTGAGATCCACAGGACCTGTCACAGATACGCAGTATTTT. The rearrangement uses TRBV7-2 and TRBJ2-3, with D perhaps TRBD1 (5 bases). Trimming cost V 3 bases and J 2 bases, with 18 bases left between them. This CDR3 is 17 amino acids long. Looked up from germline, CDR1 is SGHTA and CDR2 is FQGNSA.